These 31 T cell receptor beta chains came from one sample sequenced in a study of cytomegalovirus exposure and HLA in healthy donors. PCR involved 60 Vbeta and 13 Jbeta primers. The table came from immunoSEQ multiplex PCR; TCRdb's copy has only in-frame clones and leaves some out. The sample lists some 110,000 clones, 60% to 75% occurring once. The sample was PBMCs. Receptors originate from a woman aged 45-65 years in good health and CMV-seropositive.

The chain employs TRBV19 and TRBJ2-2, with D possibly being TRBD1 (6 bases). The CDR3 has 14 amino acids. Germline V CDR1 and CDR2: LNHDA, SQIVND (reference sequence). Trimming pared 7 bases from V and 4 bases from J, leaving 13 bases between. CDR3 loop: CASTRTEVTGELFF. For the CDR3, the DNA is TGTGCCAGTACCCGGACAGAGGTCACCGGGGAGCTGTTTTTT.

This clone was counted a few times. This sequence joins TRBV5-1 and TRBJ1-4; D unresolved. The V gene lost 4 bases and the J gene lost 0 bases, with 7 bases spanning the gap. The CDR3 runs to 14 residues. From germline, CDR1 is SGHRS and CDR2 YFSETQ. This chain's CDR3 is CASSVGTTNEKLFF. In DNA, the CDR3 is TGCGCCAGCAGCGTCGGGACAACTAATGAAAAACTGTTTTTT.

V and J are TRBV11-2 and TRBJ2-3; 8 nucleotides agree with TRBD2. Germline V gives CDR1 SGHAT, CDR2 FQNNGV. After removal of 3 bases from V and 6 bases from J, the junction contained 8 bases not matched to a gene. The CDR3 is made up of 15 amino acids. CDR3 protein: CASSLGAGGVDTQYF. The DNA for the CDR3 is TGTGCCAGCAGCTTGGGCGCGGGGGGAGTTGATACGCAGTATTTT.

The CDR3 loop reads CASSAIRDRAQYF. The CDR3 coding sequence is TGTGCCAGCAGCGCAATCCGGGACAGGGCGCAGTATTTT. The chain employs TRBV7-3 and TRBJ2-3; TRBD1 matches at 9 bases. The V and J ends lost 5 bases and 10 bases, in that order; junction bases with no gene match: 7. This CDR3 has 13 amino acids. Germline loops: CDR1 SGHTA, CDR2 FQGTGA. The full variable domain, completed using reference TRBV7-3 and TRBJ2-3, is GAGVSQTPSNKVTEKGKYVELRCDPISGHTALYWYRQSLGQGPEFLIYFQGTGAADDSGLPNDRFFAVRPEGSVSTLKIQRTERGDSAVYLCASSAIRDRAQYFGPGTRLTVL.

The chain uses TRBV7-3 and TRBJ2-1; 11 bases fit TRBD2. The CDR3 is 15 residues long. V lost 5 bases, J lost 6 bases, and 6 bases stayed unmatched. The germline CDR1 and CDR2 sequences are SGHTA and FQGTGA. The CDR3 sequence: CASSDSGGALNEQFF. DNA for the CDR3: TGTGCCAGCAGCGATAGCGGGGGGGCCCTCAATGAGCAGTTCTTC.

The chain carries TRBV4-3 and TRBJ1-6; a possible D gene is TRBD1 (6 bases). Germline loops: CDR1 LGHNA, CDR2 YSLEER. The CDR3 runs 16 residues. V was pared by 1 base and J by 8 bases, with 15 bases between. The CDR3 sequence is CASSQGSHRADSPLHF. DNA of the CDR3: TGCGCCAGCAGCCAAGGATCTCACAGGGCTGATTCACCCCTCCACTTT.

CDR3 sequence: CASSLLAGVTDTQYF. In DNA, the CDR3 is TGCGCCAGCAGCTTACTAGCGGGGGTTACAGATACGCAGTATTTT. The V gene is TRBV5-1, the J gene TRBJ2-3; TRBD2 aligns across 11 bases. This CDR3 contains 15 residues. CDR1 is SGHRS, CDR2 YFSETQ, per germline. Unmatched junction bases numbered 2, after V lost 2 bases and J lost 3 bases.

V and J are TRBV19 and TRBJ1-6; 9 bases line up with TRBD1. CDR1 and CDR2 (germline): LNHDA, SQIVND (reference sequence). This CDR3 contains 15 residues. J gave up 6 bases and V 5 bases, and 5 bases lay outside the gene matches. The CDR3 reads CASSFGTGFNSPLHF. CDR3 coding DNA: TGTGCCAGTAGTTTCGGGACAGGGTTTAATTCACCCCTCCACTTT.

This clone was observed a handful of times. The chain combines TRBV28 with TRBJ2-7; a possible D gene is TRBD1 (6 bases). The CDR3 has 11 amino acids. V gave up 0 bases and J gave up 11 bases, with 8 bases separating them. Germline V gives CDR1 MDHEN, CDR2 SYDVKM. The CDR3 region has the DNA TGTGCCAGCAGTTTATGGGACAGCAAGTACTTC. It codes for CASSLWDSKYF.

V usage is TRBV6-1 and J usage is TRBJ1-2, with a weak D call TRBD1 (6 bases). The germline V gene has CDR1 MNHNS and CDR2 SASEGT. The CDR3 contains 12 residues. Deletions cut 7 bases from V and 4 bases from J, with 10 bases between. CDR3 in DNA: TGTGCCAGCACAAGAGGGGGCTATGGCTACACCTTC. It encodes CASTRGGYGYTF.

The genes are TRBV6-6 and TRBJ1-1; 8 bases are a match to TRBD1. CDR1 MNHNY and CDR2 SVGAGI come from the germline V gene (reference sequence). CDR3 size: 14 residues. J gave up 5 bases and V 6 bases, and 8 bases lay outside the gene matches. In nucleotides, the CDR3 is TGTGCCAGCAGCCGCCCTGGGACAGGTACTGAAGCTTTCTTT. Amino acid sequence: CASSRPGTGTEAFF.

This chain joins TRBV4-2 and TRBJ1-6, with D perhaps matching TRBD1 (6 bases). The CDR3 has 16 amino acids. The V end lost 0 bases, the J end lost 6 bases, and 12 bases lay between the germline ends. From germline, CDR1 is LGHNA and CDR2 YNFKEQ. In nucleotides, the CDR3 is TGTGCCAGCAGCCAAGAACAGGGAATGGGTAATTCACCCCTCCACTTT. It encodes CASSQEQGMGNSPLHF.

J is TRBJ1-1 and V is TRBV5-1; 8 nucleotides align to TRBD1. The CDR3 sequence is 14 residues long. In germline, CDR1 is SGHRS, CDR2 YFSETQ. V lost 3 bases to trimming and J lost 4 bases; unmatched junction nucleotides: 5. CDR3 in amino acids: CASSWQGASTEAFF. The CDR3 DNA sequence: TGCGCCAGCAGCTGGCAGGGGGCAAGCACTGAAGCTTTCTTT.

The CDR3 region is CASSKQGWYSNQPQHF. The DNA of the CDR3 is TGTGCCAGTAGTAAACAGGGCTGGTATAGCAATCAGCCCCAGCATTTT. This sequence joins TRBV19 and TRBJ1-5; possibly TRBD1 for D (6 bases). V gave up 4 bases and J gave up 0 bases, with 13 bases separating them. Germline CDR1 and CDR2: LNHDA and SQIVND (reference sequence). The CDR3 is made up of 16 amino acids.

The rearrangement uses TRBV19 and TRBJ2-7; weak D call: TRBD2 (5 bases). Germline V CDR1 and CDR2: LNHDA, SQIVND (reference sequence). The CDR3 has 14 amino acids. Trimming left V 3 bases short and J 0 bases short, with 9 bases between. CDR3 DNA: TGTGCCAGTAGTATGGCCGGACTCTCCTACGAGCAGTACTTC. Translating it yields CASSMAGLSYEQYF.

This clone was picked up a small number of times. This rearrangement joins TRBV5-6 to TRBJ2-1, with D possibly TRBD2 on 5 matching bases. Looked up from germline, CDR1 is SGHDT and CDR2 is YYEEEE. Between the trimmed V and J ends, which lost 0 bases and 4 bases, there was a span of 11 bases. The CDR3 is 15 residues long. DNA of the CDR3: TGTGCCAGCAGCTTGGAACTAGAGTGGTACAATGAGCAGTTCTTC. This gives the protein CASSLELEWYNEQFF. Based on the CDR3 plus reference TRBV5-6 and TRBJ2-1, the full variable domain is DAGVTQSPTHLIKTRGQQVTLRCSPKSGHDTVSWYQQALGQGPQFIFQYYEEEERQRGNFPDRFSGHQFPNYSSELNVNALLLGDSALYLCASSLELEWYNEQFFGPGTRLTVL.

V and J are TRBV6-5 and TRBJ1-3, with D perhaps matching TRBD1 (5 bases). Germline V lookup: CDR1 MNHEY, CDR2 SVGAGI. Between the trimmed V and J ends, which lost 4 bases and 1 base, there was a span of 8 bases. CDR3 length equals 14 residues. The CDR3, as DNA: TGTGCCAGCAGTTTAGGGACTTCTGGAAACACCATATATTTT. Translated: CASSLGTSGNTIYF.

The V call is TRBV4-2, the J call TRBJ2-3; TRBD2 is a possible D gene (6 bases). V was pared by 0 bases and J by 2 bases, with 12 bases between. The CDR3 spans 16 residues. CDR1 and CDR2 (germline): LGHNA, YNFKEQ. The CDR3 DNA reads TGTGCCAGCAGCCAAGAAACGGGACTTCCCACAGATACGCAGTATTTT. It yields the protein CASSQETGLPTDTQYF.

This chain links TRBV4-1 with TRBJ1-5, with 9 bases fitting TRBD1. J lost 6 bases, V lost 1 base, and 13 bases had no gene match. CDR1 is MGHRA, CDR2 YSYEKL, per germline. CDR3 length: 18 amino acids. The CDR3 nucleotides read TGCGCCAGCAGCCAAGCCCCCGGACTACAGGGGGCTGGTCAGCCCCAGCATTTT. This sequence encodes CASSQAPGLQGAGQPQHF.

The chain is built from TRBV5-1 and TRBJ1-5; D is perhaps TRBD1 (6 bases). The V end lost 1 base, the J end lost 7 bases, and 12 bases lay between the germline ends. This CDR3 spans 14 amino acids. Germline CDR1 reads SGHRS; CDR2 reads YFSETQ. The CDR3 DNA follows: TGCGCCAGCAGCTTGCTAGGGCAGGGGCAGCCCCAGCATTTT. Translation gives CASSLLGQGQPQHF.

This clone turned up a few times. At one end the junction does not follow the germline gene, possibly because of a read error. The chain uses TRBV7-9 and TRBJ1-1, with D perhaps matching TRBD1 (6 bases). Germline CDR1 is SEHNR and CDR2 is FQNEAQ (reference sequence). This CDR3 contains 13 residues. The CDR3 nucleotides are TGTGCCAGCAACTTACGCGAGGGGGCTGAAGCTTTCTTT. Residues: CASNLREGAEAFF.

The rearrangement links TRBV4-2 to TRBJ1-3; 9 bases line up with TRBD1. The V segment lost 0 bases and the J segment 8 bases; nucleotides outside the gene matches: 11. The germline gives CDR1 LGHNA, CDR2 YNFKEQ. The CDR3 is 17 residues long. CDR3 sequence reads: CASSQDIDRGYPDTIYF. The CDR3 DNA sequence: TGTGCCAGCAGCCAAGATATCGACAGGGGGTATCCTGACACCATATATTTT.

The table lists this clone with a few counts. J is TRBJ2-2 and V is TRBV4-1; D not resolved. The ends were cut back, 4 bases at V and 0 bases at J, with 9 bases in the middle. This CDR3 is 15 amino acids long. Germline CDR1 is MGHRA and CDR2 is YSYEKL. This CDR3 reads CASSLAVANTGELFF. CDR3 nucleotides: TGCGCCAGCAGCCTCGCGGTAGCGAACACCGGGGAGCTGTTTTTT.

This chain joins TRBV7-9 and TRBJ2-5, with D perhaps matching TRBD2 (7 bases). This CDR3 is 12 amino acids long. Germline lookup yields CDR1 SEHNR and CDR2 FQNEAQ (reference sequence). Trimming stripped 5 bases from V and 13 bases from J, with 17 bases between. The CDR3 coding sequence is TGTGCCAGCAGCCGCGAGGGGGACTATCTGTACTTC. Encoded protein: CASSREGDYLYF.

Written as DNA, the CDR3 is TGCGCCAGCAGCTTGAAACAGGGCGACATTCAGTACTTC. It codes for CASSLKQGDIQYF. The chain uses TRBV5-1 and TRBJ2-4; D may be TRBD1 (6 bases). V lost 1 base and J lost 8, with 10 bases in between. Germline-derived CDR1 and CDR2 are SGHRS and YFSETQ. The CDR3 is made up of 13 amino acids.

This clone was recorded a few times. This chain's CDR3 is CASSTRRGFNEQYF. The DNA for the CDR3 is TGTGCCAGCAGTACACGGCGGGGGTTTAACGAGCAGTACTTC. V and J are TRBV6-1 and TRBJ2-7; 7 bases line up with TRBD2. Trimming took 5 bases from V and 5 from J; bases not matched to a gene: 9. This CDR3 contains 14 residues. Germline CDR1 and CDR2: MNHNS and SASEGT.

The chain recombines TRBV28 with TRBJ2-1; D not resolved. V dropped 3 bases and J dropped 9 bases, with 15 bases sitting between them. Per germline, CDR1 MDHEN and CDR2 SYDVKM. The CDR3 has 14 residues. The CDR3, as DNA: TGTGCCAGCAGTTTTTCGACTGCGCAACGTGAGCAGTTCTTC. Translation gives CASSFSTAQREQFF.

The J gene is TRBJ2-2, the V gene TRBV15, with 10 bases lining up with TRBD1. The CDR3 runs to 16 residues. From germline, CDR1 is LNHNV and CDR2 YYDKDF (reference sequence). J was trimmed by 5 bases and V by 1 base; bases with no gene match: 4. This CDR3 reads CATSRGQGAFTGELFF. The CDR3 region has the DNA TGTGCCACCAGCAGAGGACAGGGGGCTTTTACCGGGGAGCTGTTTTTT.

This clone occurred once. The chain recombines TRBV2 with TRBJ1-5, with D tentatively TRBD1 (5 bases). The V and J ends lost 6 bases and 5 bases respectively, with 11 bases between them. The CDR3 length is 13 residues. CDR1 and CDR2 from the germline V gene are SNHLY and FYNNEI. The CDR3 loop reads CASRLTEDQPQHF. DNA for the CDR3: TGTGCCAGCAGGCTGACAGAGGATCAGCCCCAGCATTTT. Filled out from reference TRBV2 and TRBJ1-5, the complete variable domain reads EPEVTQTPSHQVTQMGQEVILRCVPISNHLYFYWYRQILGQKVEFLVSFYNNEISEKSEIFDDQFSVERPDGSNFTLKIRSTKLEDSAMYFCASRLTEDQPQHFGDGTRLSIL.

This clone was seen just once. The chain recombines TRBV5-1 with TRBJ2-7; D possibly corresponds to TRBD1 (6 bases). Germline CDR1 and CDR2: SGHRS and YFSETQ. The CDR3 has 13 residues. The V gene lost 4 bases and the J gene lost 6 bases, with 14 bases spanning the gap. CDR3 coding DNA: TGCGCCAGCAGCCTGAGTCAGGGGCCCGAGCAGTACTTC. Translated, it gives CASSLSQGPEQYF. The full variable domain, its missing parts supplied by reference TRBV5-1 and TRBJ2-7, is KAGVTQTPRYLIKTRGQQVTLSCSPISGHRSVSWYQQTPGQGLQFLFEYFSETQRNKGNFPGRFSGRQFSNSRSEMNVSTLELGDSALYLCASSLSQGPEQYFGPGTRLTVT.

J is TRBJ2-5 and V is TRBV6-1; D ambiguous. The CDR3 is 14 residues long. Trimming pared 3 bases from V and 1 base from J, leaving 9 bases between. Germline V gene sequence: CDR1 MNHNS, CDR2 SASEGT. The CDR3 coding sequence is TGTGCCAGCAGTGAGTCAGGCCTCCAAGAGACCCAGTACTTC. Its translation: CASSESGLQETQYF.